The 29 T cell receptor beta chains reported below all come from one sample, sequenced in a study of T cells after yellow fever vaccination. TCRdb independently ran MiXCR on the 5' RACE reads; one entry per CDR3 protein. The data show nearly 300,000 distinct CDR3 sequences, roughly 9% seen once. Sample: CD4+ T cells sorted from PBMCs, taken 5 days after the yellow fever booster vaccination. These receptors came from a man between 18 and 35 years old who received the YFV17D yellow fever vaccine.

This clonotype has more than one count but fewer than ten. V and J are TRBV20-1 and TRBJ2-5; no clear D. Germline CDR1 DFQATT, CDR2 SNEGSKA (reference sequence). The V gene lost 6 bases and the J gene lost 1 base, with 12 bases spanning the gap. The CDR3 covers 13 residues. CDR3 protein: CSAVKNTQETQYF. CDR3 DNA: TGCAGTGCGGTCAAAAACACCCAAGAGACCCAGTACTTC.

This clonotype appeared a few times. The rearrangement uses TRBV6-5 and TRBJ2-7; no definite D call. This CDR3 has 16 amino acids. V was cut by 0 bases and J by 0 bases, with 12 bases left in between. Germline lookup yields CDR1 MNHEY and CDR2 SVGAGI. In DNA, the CDR3 is TGTGCCAGCAGTTACTCAGCCAGCCCCAACTCCTACGAGCAGTACTTC. Translating gives CASSYSASPNSYEQYF.

This clonotype was counted many times. The CDR3 nucleotides read TGTGCCATCAGGGGGTCGGGGGGCGATCAGCCCCAGCATTTT. Translating it yields CAIRGSGGDQPQHF. The V and J genes are TRBV10-3 and TRBJ1-5; maybe TRBD1 (6 bases). Germline loops: CDR1 ENHRY, CDR2 SYGVKD. The V gene lost 6 bases and the J gene lost 5 bases, with 14 bases spanning the gap. The CDR3 loop spans 14 amino acids.

J is TRBJ2-1 and V is TRBV27; 8 nucleotides line up with TRBD2. Germline V gene sequence: CDR1 MNHEY, CDR2 SMNVEV (reference sequence). The CDR3 consists of 15 residues. With V trimmed by 8 bases and J by 6 bases, 12 bases remained unmatched. The DNA of the CDR3 is TGTGCCAGCTCTACCAACCGGGGGGGTCCCAATGAGCAGTTCTTC. Translated, it gives CASSTNRGGPNEQFF.

The rearrangement links TRBV27 to TRBJ1-2; 7 nucleotides align to TRBD1. CDR1 MNHEY and CDR2 SMNVEV come from the germline V gene (reference sequence). V was clipped by 1 base and J by 0 bases; unmatched bases: 2. This CDR3 is built from 15 residues. The CDR3 loop is CASSLLGQPNYGYTF. CDR3 sequence (DNA): TGTGCCAGCAGTTTATTGGGACAGCCTAACTATGGCTACACCTTC.

This clonotype was detected a few times. V gene TRBV4-3 combines with J gene TRBJ2-1, with 11 bases aligning to TRBD1. Germline assignment: CDR1 LGHNA and CDR2 YSLEER. This CDR3 region has 14 residues. V lost 1 base and J lost 8; bases outside the gene matches: 1. The CDR3 spells CASSQGTGGYEQFF. CDR3 sequence (DNA): TGCGCCAGCAGCCAAGGGACAGGGGGCTATGAGCAGTTCTTC.

This clonotype was seen a few times. The chain uses TRBV7-2 and TRBJ2-5; D may be TRBD2 (5 bases). The ends were cut back, 10 bases at V and 5 bases at J, with 17 bases in the middle. This CDR3 contains 13 residues. CDR1 and CDR2 (germline): SGHTA, FQGNSA. CDR3 sequence reads: CATPSPRGETQYF. For the CDR3, the DNA is TGTGCCACCCCTTCTCCTCGCGGGGAGACCCAGTACTTC.

The CDR3 here is CASSFTDRGGEQYV. In nucleotides, the CDR3 is TGTGCCAGCAGCTTCACGGACAGGGGGGGCGAGCAGTACGTC. V gene TRBV13 combines with J gene TRBJ2-7; 10 bases agree with TRBD1. V lost 3 bases and J lost 6; bases outside the gene matches: 5. This CDR3 is 14 amino acids long. From germline, CDR1 is PRHDT and CDR2 FYEKMQ (reference sequence).

In its sample, this clonotype was seen a few times. V usage is TRBV27 and J usage is TRBJ2-1, with 7 positions matching TRBD1. The CDR3 contains 16 residues. Germline V gene lookup returns CDR1 MNHEY and CDR2 SMNVEV (reference sequence). The ends lost 5 bases at V and 2 bases at J; junction bases unmatched: 9. CDR3 bases: TGTGCCAGCAGTCAAACGGCCGGGACAGCCTACAATGAGCAGTTCTTC. It translates to CASSQTAGTAYNEQFF.

The chain employs TRBV5-1 and TRBJ2-7; D is unclear. In germline, CDR1 is SGHRS, CDR2 YFSETQ. V lost 0 bases to trimming and J lost 7 bases, with 8 bases between them. This CDR3 has 12 residues. The CDR3 nucleotides read TGCGCCAGCAGCTTGGAGTTCGGAGAGCAGTACTTC. Its translation is CASSLEFGEQYF.

This clonotype was counted at least ten times. This chain uses TRBV12-3 or TRBV12-4 with TRBJ2-2, with 7 bases fitting TRBD2. CDR3 length equals 14 residues. V shed 2 bases, J shed 6 bases, and the junction held 3 bases outside the gene matches. The CDR3 sequence is CASSLTSEAGELFF. CDR3 DNA: TGTGCCAGCAGTTTAACTAGCGAGGCCGGGGAGCTGTTTTTT.

CDR3: CASSSPYSNQPQHF. The CDR3 DNA sequence: TGTGCCAGTAGTAGTCCGTATAGCAATCAGCCCCAGCATTTT. The chain employs TRBV19 and TRBJ1-5; D is unclear. This CDR3 has 14 residues. V lost 4 bases to trimming and J lost 0 bases, with 7 bases between them. Germline CDR1 is LNHDA and CDR2 is SQIVND (reference sequence). Together with reference TRBV19 and TRBJ1-5, the CDR3 gives the full variable domain: DGGITQSPKYLFRKEGQNVTLSCEQNLNHDAMYWYRQDPGQGLRLIYYSQIVNDFQKGDIAEGYSVSREKKESFPLTVTSAQKNPTAFYLCASSSPYSNQPQHFGDGTRLSIL.

The chain is built from TRBV28 and TRBJ2-2; D is possibly TRBD1 (6 bases). Trimming took 6 bases from V and 0 from J, leaving 14 bases between them. This CDR3 has 16 residues. From germline, CDR1 is MDHEN and CDR2 SYDVKM. The CDR3 loop is CASSEVRQANTGELFF. The CDR3 coding sequence is TGTGCCAGCAGCGAGGTCCGACAGGCGAACACCGGGGAGCTGTTTTTT. Full variable domain (rest looked up from reference TRBV28 and TRBJ2-2): DVKVTQSSRYLVKRTGEKVFLECVQDMDHENMFWYRQDPGLGLRLIYFSYDVKMKEKGDIPEGYSVSREKKERFSLILESASTNQTSMYLCASSEVRQANTGELFFGEGSRLTVL.

V and J are TRBV20-1 and TRBJ1-5; a possible D gene is TRBD1 (6 bases). Trimming stripped 8 bases from V and 5 bases from J, with 13 bases between. The CDR3 loop spans 12 amino acids. CDR1 DFQATT and CDR2 SNEGSKA come from the germline V gene (reference sequence). CDR3 amino acids: CSQASGDQPQHF. In DNA form, the CDR3 reads TGCAGTCAGGCGTCAGGGGATCAGCCCCAGCATTTT.

The chain recombines TRBV19 with TRBJ1-6; tentatively, D is TRBD1 (6 bases). There are 14 residues in the CDR3. Trimming removed 4 bases at V and 6 bases at J, with 10 bases between. Looked up from germline, CDR1 is LNHDA and CDR2 is SQIVND (reference sequence). The CDR3 DNA follows: TGTGCCAGTAGTACAGGGGTAGGTAATTCACCCCTCCACTTT. Protein product: CASSTGVGNSPLHF.

This clonotype occurred many times. The rearrangement joins TRBV11-2 to TRBJ2-3, with 8 bases lining up with TRBD2. The CDR3 has 15 residues. V trimming: 2 bases; J trimming: 4 bases; junction bases outside the gene matches: 5. Germline lookup yields CDR1 SGHAT and CDR2 FQNNGV. CDR3 nucleotides: TGTGCCAGCAGCTTACTCGGGGGGGCGGCAGATACGCAGTATTTT. Translated: CASSLLGGAADTQYF. The variable domain in full, with the rest retrieved from reference TRBV11-2 and TRBJ2-3, is EAGVAQSPRYKIIEKRQSVAFWCNPISGHATLYWYQQILGQGPKLLIQFQNNGVVDDSQLPKDRFSAERLKGVDSTLKIQPAKLEDSAVYLCASSLLGGAADTQYFGPGTRLTVL.

The rearrangement links TRBV7-3 to TRBJ2-2; 7 nucleotides match TRBD2. The CDR3 covers 17 residues. Germline trimming cut 0 bases from V and 1 base from J; bases unmatched to any gene: 5. The germline gives CDR1 SGHTA, CDR2 FQGTGA. CDR3 loop: CASSLTSAGRNTGELFF. The CDR3 region has the DNA TGTGCCAGCAGCTTAACTTCAGCGGGGAGGAACACCGGGGAGCTGTTTTTT.

The chain has TRBV4-3 and TRBJ1-6; D not certain. In germline, CDR1 is LGHNA, CDR2 YSLEER. This CDR3 comprises 14 residues. V lost 4 bases and J 9 bases, leaving 13 bases between the germline ends. The CDR3 is CASSPQLGPSPLHF. The CDR3 coding sequence is TGCGCCAGCAGCCCTCAGCTGGGTCCTTCACCCCTCCACTTT.

The sample holds many counts of this clonotype. V and J are TRBV7-2 and TRBJ2-5; D uncertain. There are 14 residues in the CDR3. V was cut by 0 bases and J by 4 bases, with 9 bases left in between. Germline V gene lookup returns CDR1 SGHTA and CDR2 FQGNSA. This chain's CDR3 is CASSLAGFRETQYF. CDR3 bases: TGTGCCAGCAGCTTAGCGGGGTTCAGAGAGACCCAGTACTTC.

The gene calls are TRBV7-9 and TRBJ1-5; TRBD1 aligns across 7 bases. The CDR3 consists of 17 residues. Germline assignment: CDR1 SEHNR and CDR2 FQNEAQ (reference sequence). The V segment lost 9 bases and the J segment 0 bases; nucleotides outside the gene matches: 14. The CDR3 loop reads CASIPPRTGCSNQPQHF. Here the CDR3 DNA reads TGTGCCAGTATACCTCCCCGGACAGGCTGTAGCAATCAGCCCCAGCATTTT.

This clonotype appeared a few times. The CDR3 is CSAVSPSIANTEAFF. CDR3 DNA sequence: TGCAGTGCTGTCTCACCTTCCATAGCGAACACTGAAGCTTTCTTT. This rearrangement joins TRBV20-1 to TRBJ1-1; D call uncertain. The CDR3 covers 15 residues. The germline V gene encodes CDR1 DFQATT and CDR2 SNEGSKA (reference sequence). With 5 bases removed from V and 1 base from J, the gap between germline ends came to 17 bases.

There are many counts of this clonotype. The chain links TRBV18 to TRBJ1-2, with 8 bases that match TRBD1. This CDR3 spans 15 amino acids. Germline values: CDR1 KGHSH, CDR2 LQKENI. J gave up 13 bases and V 3 bases, and 16 bases lay outside the gene matches. CDR3: CASSPTAEGQALRTF. Here the CDR3 DNA reads TGTGCCAGCTCACCTACAGCCGAGGGACAGGCACTACGCACCTTC.

This clonotype appeared many times. The chain has TRBV25-1 and TRBJ2-2, with D possibly called TRBD1 or TRBD2 (5 bases each). The CDR3 has 16 residues. The germline gives CDR1 MGHDK, CDR2 SYGVNS. The V end was cut by 2 bases, the J end by 1 base, with 11 bases between. CDR3: CASSEGGKGNTGELFF. DNA for the CDR3: TGTGCCAGCAGTGAAGGGGGTAAAGGGAACACCGGGGAGCTGTTTTTT.

In its sample, this clonotype was seen a few times. This sequence joins TRBV6-5 and TRBJ2-7, with D perhaps being TRBD1 or TRBD2 (5 bases each). V was cut by 8 bases and J by 7 bases, with 18 bases left in between. Germline CDR1 is MNHEY and CDR2 is SVGAGI. The CDR3 runs to 13 residues. CDR3 in amino acids: CASSRDVGREQYF. CDR3 nucleotides: TGTGCCAGCTCCAGGGACGTTGGTAGGGAGCAGTACTTC.

This clonotype was counted between two and nine times. The chain couples TRBV7-9 to TRBJ1-4; perhaps TRBD1 as D (6 bases). V was cut by 8 bases and J by 10 bases, with 20 bases left in between. There are 14 residues in the CDR3. Germline CDR1 and CDR2: SEHNR and FQNEAQ (reference sequence). The CDR3 protein is CASGPGTTGGKLFF. In nucleotides, the CDR3 is TGTGCCAGCGGACCCGGGACAACGGGAGGAAAACTGTTTTTT.

This clonotype was picked up many times. CDR3 DNA: TGTGCCAGCAGCTTGGAGGGATCCTACGAGCAGTACGTC. Translation gives CASSLEGSYEQYV. The chain links TRBV5-5 to TRBJ2-7; D is undetermined. The germline V gene has CDR1 SGHKS and CDR2 YYEKEE (reference sequence). Trimming took off 0 bases at V and 1 base at J, with 5 bases between the two ends. The CDR3 spans 13 residues.

The V gene is TRBV5-1, the J gene TRBJ2-7, with D perhaps assigned TRBD1 or TRBD2 (6 bases each). V was shortened by 4 bases and J by 2 bases, with 13 bases between the two germline ends. Germline CDR1 and CDR2: SGHRS and YFSETQ. This CDR3 region has 14 residues. CDR3 sequence reads: CASSPGASPYEQYF. For the CDR3, the DNA is TGCGCCAGCAGCCCGGGGGCCAGCCCCTACGAGCAGTACTTC.

The table lists this clonotype with a few counts. This rearrangement joins TRBV7-3 to TRBJ2-1; D is possibly TRBD1 (6 bases). Germline V gene sequence: CDR1 SGHTA, CDR2 FQGTGA. Trimming pared 5 bases from V and 3 bases from J, leaving 14 bases between. The CDR3 is 15 residues long. The CDR3, as DNA: TGTGCCAGCAGCGCTCCAGGGGCGGGCTACAATGAGCAGTTCTTC. Its translation is CASSAPGAGYNEQFF.

This clonotype was observed a handful of times. The CDR3: CSARRGFGTDTQYF. The CDR3, as DNA: TGCAGTGCTAGACGAGGATTCGGCACAGATACGCAGTATTTT. The rearrangement uses TRBV20-1 and TRBJ2-3; D uncertain. Germline V gene lookup returns CDR1 DFQATT and CDR2 SNEGSKA (reference sequence). Trimming took off 2 bases at V and 1 base at J, with 10 bases between the two ends. The CDR3 length is 14 residues.